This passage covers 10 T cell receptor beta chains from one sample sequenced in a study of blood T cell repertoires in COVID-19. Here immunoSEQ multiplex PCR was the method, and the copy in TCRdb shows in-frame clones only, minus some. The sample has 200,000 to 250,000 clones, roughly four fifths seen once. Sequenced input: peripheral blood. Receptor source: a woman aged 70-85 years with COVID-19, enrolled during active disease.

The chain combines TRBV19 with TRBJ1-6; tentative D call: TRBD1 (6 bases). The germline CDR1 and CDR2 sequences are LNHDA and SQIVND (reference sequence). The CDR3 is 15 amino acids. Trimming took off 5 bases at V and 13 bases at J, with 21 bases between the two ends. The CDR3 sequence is CASSSWDTRIPPLHF. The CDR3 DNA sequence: TGTGCCAGTAGTTCGTGGGACACCAGAATTCCGCCCCTCCACTTT.

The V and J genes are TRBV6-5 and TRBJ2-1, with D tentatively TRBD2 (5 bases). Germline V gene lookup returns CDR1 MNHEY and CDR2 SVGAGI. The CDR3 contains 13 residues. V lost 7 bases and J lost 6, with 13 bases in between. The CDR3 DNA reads TGTGCCAGCAACCTCCGGGGTAGCAATGAGCAGTTCTTC. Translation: CASNLRGSNEQFF.

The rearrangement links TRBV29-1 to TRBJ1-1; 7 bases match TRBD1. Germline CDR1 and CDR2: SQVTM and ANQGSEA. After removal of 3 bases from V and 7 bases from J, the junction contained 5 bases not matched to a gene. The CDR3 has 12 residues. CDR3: CSVERGLLEAFF. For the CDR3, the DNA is TGCAGCGTTGAGAGGGGGCTGCTTGAAGCTTTCTTT.

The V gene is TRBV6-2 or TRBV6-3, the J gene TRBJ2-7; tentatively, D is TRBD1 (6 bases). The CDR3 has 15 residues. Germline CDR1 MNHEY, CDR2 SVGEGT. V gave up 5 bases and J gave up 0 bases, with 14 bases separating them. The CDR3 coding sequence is TGTGCCAGCAGTACCCGAGGCAGGGGCTCCTACGAGCAGTACTTC. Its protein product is CASSTRGRGSYEQYF.

CDR3 bases: TGTGCCAGCAGCTTGGCCCCCACCGGGGAGCTGTTTTTT. This encodes CASSLAPTGELFF. The genes are TRBV9 and TRBJ2-2; D uncertain. From germline, CDR1 is SGDLS and CDR2 YYNGEE. The CDR3 has 13 residues. Trimming stripped 4 bases from V and 4 bases from J, with 8 bases between.

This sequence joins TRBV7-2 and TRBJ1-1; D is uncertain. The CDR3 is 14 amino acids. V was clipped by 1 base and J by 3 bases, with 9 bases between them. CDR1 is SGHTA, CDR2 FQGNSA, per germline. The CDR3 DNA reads TGTGCCAGCAGCTTAGGTCTTACTTACACTGAAGCTTTCTTT. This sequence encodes CASSLGLTYTEAFF. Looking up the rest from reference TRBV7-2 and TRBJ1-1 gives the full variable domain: GAGVSQSPSNKVTEKGKDVELRCDPISGHTALYWYRQSLGQGLEFLIYFQGNSAPDKSGLPSDRFSAERTGGSVSTLTIQRTQQEDSAVYLCASSLGLTYTEAFFGQGTRLTVV.

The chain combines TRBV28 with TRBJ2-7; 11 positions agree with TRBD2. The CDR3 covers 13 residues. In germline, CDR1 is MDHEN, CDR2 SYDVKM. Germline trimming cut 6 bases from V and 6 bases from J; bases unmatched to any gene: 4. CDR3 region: CASRLLAGGEQYF. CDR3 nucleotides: TGTGCCAGCAGATTGCTAGCGGGAGGCGAGCAGTACTTC. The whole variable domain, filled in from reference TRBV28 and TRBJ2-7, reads DVKVTQSSRYLVKRTGEKVFLECVQDMDHENMFWYRQDPGLGLRLIYFSYDVKMKEKGDIPEGYSVSREKKERFSLILESASTNQTSMYLCASRLLAGGEQYFGPGTRLTVT.

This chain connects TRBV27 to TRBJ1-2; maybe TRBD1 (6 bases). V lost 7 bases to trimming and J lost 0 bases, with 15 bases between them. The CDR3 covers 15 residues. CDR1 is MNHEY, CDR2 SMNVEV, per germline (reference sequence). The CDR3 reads CASTRGGSSNYGYTF. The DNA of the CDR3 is TGTGCCAGCACCAGGGGTGGGTCTTCTAACTATGGCTACACCTTC.

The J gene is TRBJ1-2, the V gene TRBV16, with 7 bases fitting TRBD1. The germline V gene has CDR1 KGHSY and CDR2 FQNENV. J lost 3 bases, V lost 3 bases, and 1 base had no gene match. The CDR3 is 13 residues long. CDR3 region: CASSHTGDYGYTF. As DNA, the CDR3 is TGTGCCAGCAGCCATACAGGGGACTATGGCTACACCTTC. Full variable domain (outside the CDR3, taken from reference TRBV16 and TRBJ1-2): GEEVAQTPKHLVRGEGQKAKLYCAPIKGHSYVFWYQQVLKNEFKFLISFQNENVFDETGMPKERFSAKCLPNSPCSLEIQATKLEDSAVYFCASSHTGDYGYTFGSGTRLTVV.

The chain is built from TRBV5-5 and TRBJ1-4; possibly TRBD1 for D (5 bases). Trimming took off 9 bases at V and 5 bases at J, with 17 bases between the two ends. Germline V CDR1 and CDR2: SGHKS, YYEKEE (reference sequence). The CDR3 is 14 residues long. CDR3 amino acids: CATRPMGGNEKLFF. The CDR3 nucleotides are TGTGCCACCCGCCCAATGGGGGGAAATGAAAAACTGTTTTTT.